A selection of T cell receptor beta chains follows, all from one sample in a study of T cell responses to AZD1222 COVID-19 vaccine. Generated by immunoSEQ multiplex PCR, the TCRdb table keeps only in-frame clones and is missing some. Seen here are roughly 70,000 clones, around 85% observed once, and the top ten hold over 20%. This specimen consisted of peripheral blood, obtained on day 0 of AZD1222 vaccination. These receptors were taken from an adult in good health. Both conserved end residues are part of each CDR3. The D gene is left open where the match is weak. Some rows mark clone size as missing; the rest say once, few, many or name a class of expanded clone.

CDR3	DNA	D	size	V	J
CASSFGQEAFF	TGTGCCAGCAGCTTTGGACAGGAAGCTTTCTTT	NA	NA	TRBV7-8	TRBJ1-1
CAWTLQYLGNTIYF	TGTGCCTGGACCCTACAGTACCTCGGAAACACCATATATTTT	NA	NA	TRBV30	TRBJ1-3
CASSLTGYYGYTF	TGTGCCAGCAGCTTAACAGGGTACTATGGCTACACCTTC	NA	NA	TRBV7-3	TRBJ1-2
CASSSKERFSNQPQHF	TGTGCCAGCAGCTCTAAGGAACGGTTTAGCAATCAGCCCCAGCATTTT	NA	once	TRBV11-2	TRBJ1-5
CASSPGTGTGNSYEQYF	TGTGCCAGCAGCCCCGGCACAGGGACAGGGAACTCCTACGAGCAGTACTTC	TRBD1	NA	TRBV11-2	TRBJ2-7
CASSDGAYGYTF	TGCGCCAGCAGTGACGGAGCCTATGGCTACACCTTC	NA	NA	TRBV10-1	TRBJ1-2
CASSLGADRDQPQHF	TGTGCCAGCAGCCTGGGGGCCGACAGAGATCAGCCCCAGCATTTT	NA	NA	TRBV13	TRBJ1-5
CASSFGQGTYNEQFF	TGTGCCAGCAGCTTTGGACAGGGGACCTACAATGAGCAGTTCTTC	TRBD1	once	TRBV9	TRBJ2-1
CASTGGTGDYDEQFF	TGCGCCAGCACGGGGGGGACAGGGGATTATGATGAGCAGTTCTTC	TRBD1	NA	TRBV4-1	TRBJ2-1
CAISERSSYEQYF	TGTGCCATCAGTGAAAGAAGCTCCTACGAGCAGTACTTC	NA	NA	TRBV10-3	TRBJ2-7
CASSAGENLGNTIYF	TGTGCCAGCAGTGCCGGGGAAAACCTGGGGAACACCATATATTTT	NA	NA	TRBV2	TRBJ1-3
CASGLEGYGELFF	TGTGCTAGTGGTTTGGAGGGTTACGGGGAGCTGTTTTTT	NA	NA	TRBV12-5	TRBJ2-2
CASNWQGHTGELFF	TGTGCCAGTAACTGGCAGGGACACACCGGGGAGCTGTTTTTT	NA	NA	TRBV19	TRBJ2-2
CSVDGSFQQFF	TGCAGCGTTGATGGCAGTTTCCAGCAGTTCTTC	NA	NA	TRBV29-1	TRBJ2-1
CASSLGPGTQETQYF	TGTGCCAGCAGCTTAGGCCCGGGAACTCAAGAGACCCAGTACTTC	NA	NA	TRBV11-2	TRBJ2-5